The 14 T cell receptor beta chains listed next were all sequenced from one sample in a study of human T cells and chemical hapten exposure. The study used a library that attached unique molecular identifiers to individual cDNA molecules. TCRdb recomputed calls from the reads with MiXCR, one row per CDR3 protein. The sample has about 120,000 distinct CDR3 sequences; about 8.9% are singletons. The authors' total RNA extraction used unfractionated whole blood. The material sequenced was whole blood. The receptors stem from a human donor in good health. Some clones in this sample may be carry-over from other donors' samples.

The chain has TRBV10-3 and TRBJ2-1; 10 positions agree with TRBD2. Unmatched junction bases numbered 4, after V lost 0 bases and J lost 2 bases. There are 17 residues in the CDR3. Germline CDR1 is ENHRY and CDR2 is SYGVKD. The CDR3 reads CAISESKSGGAYNEQFF. CDR3 nucleotides: TGTGCCATCAGTGAGTCGAAGAGCGGGGGGGCCTACAATGAGCAGTTCTTC.

In its sample, this clonotype was seen many times. The rearrangement uses TRBV27 and TRBJ2-3; TRBD1 aligns across 7 bases. Germline loops: CDR1 MNHEY, CDR2 SMNVEV (reference sequence). This CDR3 spans 16 amino acids. With V trimmed by 2 bases and J by 0 bases, 5 bases remained unmatched. This CDR3 reads CASSLRWGQSTDTQYF. The CDR3 nucleotides read TGTGCCAGCAGTTTAAGGTGGGGACAGAGCACAGATACGCAGTATTTT.

This clonotype was counted a few times. The chain uses TRBV12-3 or TRBV12-4 and TRBJ1-6; D not certain. There are 14 residues in the CDR3. Trimming removed 6 bases at V and 6 bases at J, with 12 bases between. Here the CDR3 DNA reads TGTGCCAGCAGCAAGGGAGGCTTTAATTCACCCCTCCACTTT. It specifies CASSKGGFNSPLHF.

The gene calls are TRBV25-1 and TRBJ1-5; 7 bases map to TRBD1. The germline CDR1 and CDR2 sequences are MGHDK and SYGVNS. The CDR3 consists of 17 residues. The V gene end was trimmed by 4 bases and the J gene end by 2 bases; junction bases not matched to a gene: 11. In DNA form, the CDR3 reads TGTGCCAGCAGTGCTACCACCGGGACAGTGGGCAATCAGCCCCAGCATTTT. Amino acid sequence: CASSATTGTVGNQPQHF.

This chain connects TRBV7-2 to TRBJ2-2; perhaps TRBD2 as D (7 bases). CDR1 SGHTA and CDR2 FQGNSA come from the germline V gene. V was trimmed by 6 bases and J by 5 bases, leaving 16 bases between them. There are 15 residues in the CDR3. In DNA, the CDR3 is TGTGCCAGCAGGGGGGGGGCCCCCGGAACCGGGGAGCTGTTTTTT. It encodes CASRGGAPGTGELFF.

The chain links TRBV6-5 to TRBJ2-5, with TRBD2 as a possible D gene (6 bases). Trimming cost V 6 bases and J 0 bases, with 11 bases left between them. The V gene's germline CDR1 is MNHEY and CDR2 SVGAGI. The CDR3 is 14 amino acids. The CDR3 region has the DNA TGTGCCAGCAGGGGGGGAGGCCACCAAGAGACCCAGTACTTC. Protein product: CASRGGGHQETQYF.

The rearrangement links TRBV7-9 to TRBJ2-4, with 7 bases lining up with TRBD1. This CDR3 has 15 residues. J lost 11 bases, V lost 4 bases, and 14 bases had no gene match. Germline V CDR1 and CDR2: SEHNR, FQNEAQ (reference sequence). The CDR3 region has the DNA TGTGCCAGCAGCTCAAAAAGCCGGGACAGTGCTGTTCAGTACTTC. As protein: CASSSKSRDSAVQYF.

This clonotype was seen repeatedly, ten times or more. In DNA form, the CDR3 reads TGTGCCACGGAGGACAGGGGGACCTACGAGCAGTACTTC. It specifies CATEDRGTYEQYF. The genes are TRBV11-2 and TRBJ2-7; 10 nucleotides align to TRBD1. CDR1 is SGHAT, CDR2 FQNNGV, per germline. J was trimmed by 2 bases and V by 10 bases; bases with no gene match: 5. CDR3 length: 13 residues.

This clonotype has only a few counts. The chain joins TRBV12-3 or TRBV12-4 to TRBJ2-1, with D tentatively TRBD1 (6 bases). Deletions cut 2 bases from V and 2 bases from J, with 22 bases between. CDR3 length equals 19 residues. As DNA, the CDR3 is TGTGCCAGCAGTTTAACGGACCCGCAGGGGAGTGAGGCCTACAATGAGCAGTTCTTC. This gives the protein CASSLTDPQGSEAYNEQFF.

This clonotype was seen many times. This chain connects TRBV7-2 to TRBJ1-1, with D possibly being TRBD1 (6 bases). Germline V gene lookup returns CDR1 SGHTA and CDR2 FQGNSA. The ends were cut back, 5 bases at V and 5 bases at J, with 12 bases in the middle. The CDR3 extends over 13 amino acids. The CDR3 loop reads CASSLQGKTEAFF. In DNA form, the CDR3 reads TGTGCCAGCAGCCTACAGGGAAAGACTGAAGCTTTCTTT. The whole variable domain, filled in from reference TRBV7-2 and TRBJ1-1, reads GAGVSQSPSNKVTEKGKDVELRCDPISGHTALYWYRQSLGQGLEFLIYFQGNSAPDKSGLPSDRFSAERTGGSVSTLTIQRTQQEDSAVYLCASSLQGKTEAFFGQGTRLTVV.

This clonotype was counted between two and nine times. The chain combines TRBV20-1 with TRBJ1-5; possible D gene TRBD1, 5 bases. The CDR3 covers 14 residues. The V end was cut by 6 bases, the J end by 0 bases, with 12 bases between. Looked up from germline, CDR1 is DFQATT and CDR2 is SNEGSKA (reference sequence). DNA of the CDR3: TGCAGTGCCACCGACAGTTATAGCAATCAGCCCCAGCATTTT. Protein product: CSATDSYSNQPQHF.

The chain is built from TRBV7-9 and TRBJ1-1, with TRBD1 matching 8 bases. V dropped 5 bases and J dropped 6; count of bases not matched to a gene: 11. Germline V gives CDR1 SEHNR, CDR2 FQNEAQ (reference sequence). The CDR3 totals 15 residues. This chain's CDR3 is CASSTQMDRVAEAFF. Here the CDR3 DNA reads TGTGCCAGCAGCACTCAAATGGACAGGGTGGCTGAAGCTTTCTTT.

The chain joins TRBV6-2 or TRBV6-3 to TRBJ1-1; the D is unclear. The V end was cut by 2 bases, the J end by 0 bases, with 4 bases between. Germline V lookup: CDR1 MNHEY, CDR2 SVGEGT. The CDR3 is made up of 13 amino acids. CDR3 protein: CASSYHMNTEAFF. The CDR3 coding sequence is TGTGCCAGCAGTTACCACATGAACACTGAAGCTTTCTTT.

A few counts support this clonotype. The chain recombines TRBV4-3 with TRBJ1-1; D is perhaps TRBD1 (5 bases). The ends were cut back, 4 bases at V and 8 bases at J, with 8 bases in the middle. Germline values: CDR1 LGHNA, CDR2 YSLEER. The CDR3 is 11 residues long. The CDR3 coding sequence is TGCGCCAGCAGCCGGGGGATGGAAGCTTTCTTT. This gives the protein CASSRGMEAFF.